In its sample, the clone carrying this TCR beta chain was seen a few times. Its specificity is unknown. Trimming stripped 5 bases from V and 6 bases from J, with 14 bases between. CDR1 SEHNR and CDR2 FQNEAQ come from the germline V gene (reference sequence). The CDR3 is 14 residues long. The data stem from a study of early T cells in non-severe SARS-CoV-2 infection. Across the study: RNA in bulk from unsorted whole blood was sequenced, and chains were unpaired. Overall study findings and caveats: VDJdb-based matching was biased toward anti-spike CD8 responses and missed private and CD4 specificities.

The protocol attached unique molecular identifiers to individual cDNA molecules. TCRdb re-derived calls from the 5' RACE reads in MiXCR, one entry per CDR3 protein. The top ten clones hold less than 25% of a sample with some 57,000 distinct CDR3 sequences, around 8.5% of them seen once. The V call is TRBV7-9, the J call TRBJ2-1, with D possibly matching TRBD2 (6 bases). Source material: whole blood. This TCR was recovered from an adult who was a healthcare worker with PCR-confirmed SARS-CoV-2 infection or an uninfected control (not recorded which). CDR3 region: CASSPPRGRNEQFF. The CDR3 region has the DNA TGTGCCAGCAGCCCTCCGCGGGGACGCAATGAGCAGTTCTTC. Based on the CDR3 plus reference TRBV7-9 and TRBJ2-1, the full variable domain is DTGVSQNPRHKITKRGQNVTFRCDPISEHNRLYWYRQTLGQGPEFLTYFQNEAQLEKSRLLSDRFSAERPKGSFSTLEIQRTEQGDSAMYLCASSPPRGRNEQFFGPGTRLTVL.